This entry lists 23 T cell receptor beta chains sequenced from one sample in a study of CD8 T cells in ankylosing spondylitis. TCRdb re-called the 5' RACE reads with MiXCR, one entry per CDR3 protein. The sample gives 130,000 or so distinct CDR3 sequences, roughly 7.3% of which show up once; 9.5% to 15% is in the top ten. The sample consisted of blood, either unsorted or a sorted T cell fraction (not recorded which). These receptors were obtained from a male donor with ankylosing spondylitis or in good health (not recorded which).

This clonotype was seen at least ten times. The chain links TRBV27 to TRBJ1-2; TRBD1 is a possible D gene (5 bases). Germline CDR1 reads MNHEY; CDR2 reads SMNVEV (reference sequence). Trimming took off 0 bases at V and 3 bases at J, with 14 bases between the two ends. CDR3 length equals 16 residues. The CDR3 spells CASSLSGTPTHYGYTF. CDR3 DNA sequence: TGTGCCAGCAGTTTATCCGGGACCCCAACTCACTATGGCTACACCTTC.

The table lists this clonotype with many counts. The CDR3 loop reads CASDTSGTDTQYF. CDR3 nucleotides: TGCGCCAGCGATACTAGTGGCACAGATACGCAGTATTTT. J is TRBJ2-3 and V is TRBV5-1; D might be TRBD2 (5 bases). V lost 7 bases, J lost 1 base, and 10 bases lay in between. Germline CDR1 reads SGHRS; CDR2 reads YFSETQ. The CDR3 has 13 amino acids. The variable domain in full, with the rest retrieved from reference TRBV5-1 and TRBJ2-3, is KAGVTQTPRYLIKTRGQQVTLSCSPISGHRSVSWYQQTPGQGLQFLFEYFSETQRNKGNFPGRFSGRQFSNSRSEMNVSTLELGDSALYLCASDTSGTDTQYFGPGTRLTVL.

The table lists this clonotype with many counts. The DNA of the CDR3 is TGCAGTGCTAGAGGGGTTGGAGGGGGCGGAATGAGGGTATCGTACAATGAGCAGTTCTTC. Translating it yields CSARGVGGGGMRVSYNEQFF. The genes are TRBV20-1 and TRBJ2-1, with D maybe TRBD1 (7 bases). From germline, CDR1 is DFQATT and CDR2 SNEGSKA (reference sequence). With 1 base removed from V and 4 bases from J, the gap between germline ends came to 29 bases. CDR3 length equals 20 residues.

This clonotype was seen at least ten times. The chain couples TRBV15 to TRBJ1-2, with D hard to call. Germline V gives CDR1 LNHNV, CDR2 YYDKDF (reference sequence). Trimming took off 0 bases at V and 4 bases at J, with 12 bases between the two ends. The CDR3 sequence is 15 residues long. CDR3 amino acids: CATSRDSRPSYGYTF. In nucleotides, the CDR3 is TGTGCCACCAGCAGAGATTCTCGCCCGAGCTATGGCTACACCTTC.

There are many counts of this clonotype. The chain is built from TRBV12-3 or TRBV12-4 and TRBJ1-3; 9 nucleotides match TRBD1. J was trimmed by 0 bases and V by 7 bases; bases with no gene match: 4. The CDR3 sequence is 15 residues long. The CDR3 DNA sequence: TGTGCCAGCACTCTGACAGGGGGCTCTGGAAACACCATATATTTT. Amino acid sequence: CASTLTGGSGNTIYF.

This clonotype has at least ten counts. This chain links TRBV3-1 with TRBJ1-5; D may be TRBD1 (5 bases). CDR1 and CDR2 from the germline V gene are LGHDT and YNNKEL (reference sequence). This CDR3 has 15 amino acids. V was trimmed by 0 bases and J by 7 bases, leaving 13 bases between them. This CDR3 reads CASSQESGREQPQHF. Here the CDR3 DNA reads TGTGCCAGCAGCCAAGAGTCAGGGAGGGAACAGCCCCAGCATTTT.

This clonotype occurred many times. The chain joins TRBV5-1 to TRBJ1-5; 7 positions agree with TRBD1. The CDR3 sequence is 18 residues long. Germline trimming cut 4 bases from V and 5 bases from J; bases unmatched to any gene: 18. Germline loops: CDR1 SGHRS, CDR2 YFSETQ. The CDR3 region is CASSTEIQGPKSYQPQHF. Written as DNA, the CDR3 is TGCGCCAGCAGCACCGAAATACAGGGGCCCAAGAGCTATCAGCCCCAGCATTTT.

The chain is built from TRBV12-3 or TRBV12-4 and TRBJ1-1; D not resolved. There are 13 residues in the CDR3. V lost 6 bases, J lost 5 bases, and 13 bases lay in between. For the CDR3, the DNA is TGTGCCAGCAGCCTTACCCCGGGGACTGAAGCTTTCTTT. Its translation is CASSLTPGTEAFF.

In this sample, this clonotype turned up many times. This chain connects TRBV7-3 to TRBJ2-4, with D possibly matching TRBD1 (6 bases). V dropped 5 bases and J dropped 1 base, with 24 bases sitting between them. Per germline, CDR1 SGHTA and CDR2 FQGTGA. This CDR3 comprises 19 residues. The chain's CDR3 is CASSQVRVYRDDAKNIQYF. The DNA of the CDR3 is TGTGCCAGCAGCCAGGTACGGGTCTACAGGGATGACGCCAAAAACATTCAGTACTTC.

This clonotype showed up many times. The rearrangement uses TRBV5-1 and TRBJ1-3; D is unclear. Germline V gene sequence: CDR1 SGHRS, CDR2 YFSETQ. This CDR3 contains 17 residues. Trimming removed 0 bases from V and 0 bases from J, with 13 bases in between. The CDR3, as DNA: TGCGCCAGCAGCTTGGCCGCGGGGAAGAGCTCTGGAAACACCATATATTTT. Translating it yields CASSLAAGKSSGNTIYF.

This clonotype has at least ten counts. V is TRBV2 and J is TRBJ1-2; 7 nucleotides align to TRBD1. Germline lookup yields CDR1 SNHLY and CDR2 FYNNEI. This CDR3 has 14 residues. The junction had 13 bases not matched to a gene; V was cut back by 7 bases and J by 8 bases. This CDR3 is CASKESTGVRGYTF. CDR3 sequence (DNA): TGTGCCAGCAAGGAGAGTACAGGGGTGCGAGGCTACACCTTC.

Regarding this clonotype: A read error is possible here, since a much larger clone lies one base away. The chain joins TRBV10-3 to TRBJ2-5, with D maybe TRBD2 (6 bases). V was clipped by 3 bases and J by 1 base, with 12 bases between them. The CDR3 is 15 amino acids. Germline V gene lookup returns CDR1 ENHRY and CDR2 SYGVKD. The CDR3 loop is CAISDGASAQETQYF. Written as DNA, the CDR3 is TGTGCCATCAGTGACGGGGCTAGCGCCCAAGAGACCCAGTACTTC.

This clonotype was detected many times. The V gene is TRBV20-1, the J gene TRBJ1-1; tentative D call: TRBD1 (5 bases). Germline V gives CDR1 DFQATT, CDR2 SNEGSKA (reference sequence). Trimming pared 5 bases from V and 5 bases from J, leaving 12 bases between. The CDR3 is 12 amino acids. As DNA, the CDR3 is TGCAGTGCTCGGGACGGGGAGACTGAAGCTTTCTTT. It encodes CSARDGETEAFF.

This clonotype was counted many times. The chain uses TRBV7-2 and TRBJ2-1, with 8 bases identical to TRBD1. The CDR3 loop spans 16 amino acids. V shed 0 bases and J 0 bases; nucleotides not matched to a gene: 1. Germline CDR1 is SGHTA and CDR2 is FQGNSA. This CDR3 reads CASSLAGTGSYNEQFF. The DNA for the CDR3 is TGTGCCAGCAGCTTAGCCGGGACAGGCTCCTACAATGAGCAGTTCTTC.

There are many counts of this clonotype. The rearrangement joins TRBV27 to TRBJ2-1; TRBD2 matches 9 bases. Germline assignment: CDR1 MNHEY and CDR2 SMNVEV (reference sequence). The J segment lost 4 bases and the V segment lost 2 bases, leaving 3 bases of the junction unmatched. This CDR3 comprises 15 residues. CDR3 sequence reads: CASSLAGGPYNEQFF. In nucleotides, the CDR3 is TGTGCCAGCAGTTTAGCGGGGGGGCCTTACAATGAGCAGTTCTTC.

The table lists this clonotype with many counts. V gene TRBV5-1 combines with J gene TRBJ2-5, with D perhaps given as TRBD1 or TRBD2 (6 bases each). CDR3 length equals 15 residues. V lost 2 bases and J 4 bases, leaving 15 bases between the germline ends. The germline gives CDR1 SGHRS, CDR2 YFSETQ. CDR3 coding DNA: TGCGCCAGCAGCTTCAGTACGGGGGCCCCAGAGACCCAGTACTTC. Residues: CASSFSTGAPETQYF.

This clonotype was seen ten or more times. The CDR3 DNA sequence: TGTGCCAGCGGGAATGAAAAACTGTTTTTT. Its translation is CASGNEKLFF. The V call is TRBV7-9, the J call TRBJ1-4; D is uncertain. Germline V gene lookup returns CDR1 SEHNR and CDR2 FQNEAQ (reference sequence). Trimming removed 8 bases from V and 5 bases from J, with 3 bases in between. The CDR3 runs 10 residues.

This clonotype was counted at least ten times. The J gene is TRBJ2-5, the V gene TRBV5-1; D possibly corresponds to TRBD2 (6 bases). This CDR3 region has 16 residues. V was clipped by 4 bases and J by 4 bases, with 20 bases between them. Germline V CDR1 and CDR2: SGHRS, YFSETQ. The CDR3 DNA is TGCGCCAGCAGCCCCTTCCCAGGGACTCAATTAGAGACCCAGTACTTC. This sequence encodes CASSPFPGTQLETQYF.

This clonotype was recorded many times. The V and J genes are TRBV5-1 and TRBJ2-3; D possibly corresponds to TRBD2 (5 bases). The V and J ends lost 5 bases and 3 bases respectively, with 7 bases between them. In germline, CDR1 is SGHRS, CDR2 YFSETQ. This CDR3 comprises 12 residues. Here the CDR3 reads CASRIATDTQYF. DNA of the CDR3: TGCGCCAGCAGGATAGCGACAGATACGCAGTATTTT. The full variable domain, with the rest looked up from reference TRBV5-1 and TRBJ2-3, is KAGVTQTPRYLIKTRGQQVTLSCSPISGHRSVSWYQQTPGQGLQFLFEYFSETQRNKGNFPGRFSGRQFSNSRSEMNVSTLELGDSALYLCASRIATDTQYFGPGTRLTVL.

This clonotype was seen repeatedly, ten times or more. The chain links TRBV6-2 or TRBV6-3 to TRBJ2-1, with D hard to call. The germline gives CDR1 MNHEY, CDR2 SVGEGT. The CDR3 is 13 residues long. The V end was cut by 2 bases, the J end by 9 bases, with 11 bases between. The CDR3 region is CASSYAVLVEQFF. The CDR3 region has the DNA TGTGCCAGCAGTTACGCAGTGCTTGTTGAGCAGTTCTTC.

There are many counts of this clonotype. The chain has TRBV5-1 and TRBJ2-1; 7 nucleotides match TRBD2. The germline CDR1 and CDR2 sequences are SGHRS and YFSETQ. This CDR3 is built from 16 residues. J lost 1 base, V lost 0 bases, and 4 bases had no gene match. DNA for the CDR3: TGCGCCAGCAGCTTGGACGGGGGGTTGTCCTACAATGAGCAGTTCTTC. Translated: CASSLDGGLSYNEQFF.

This clonotype was observed many times. The chain couples TRBV20-1 to TRBJ2-1; D gene unclear. Trimming removed 0 bases from V and 13 bases from J, with 13 bases in between. CDR1 and CDR2 (germline): DFQATT, SNEGSKA (reference sequence). CDR3 length: 12 residues. The CDR3 here is CSARDEQSVQFF. CDR3 nucleotide sequence: TGCAGTGCTAGAGATGAACAATCGGTCCAGTTCTTC.

This clonotype was found many times. J is TRBJ2-3 and V is TRBV5-8; 7 positions match TRBD1. In germline, CDR1 is SGHTS, CDR2 YDEGEE. V dropped 0 bases and J dropped 6; count of bases not matched to a gene: 7. The CDR3 spans 15 residues. CDR3 loop: CASSLGGTAVDTQYF. The CDR3 nucleotides read TGTGCCAGCAGCTTGGGAGGGACAGCGGTTGATACGCAGTATTTT. Full variable domain (remainder filled in from reference TRBV5-8 and TRBJ2-3): EAGVTQSPTHLIKTRGQQATLRCSPISGHTSVYWYQQALGLGLQFLLWYDEGEERNRGNFPPRFSGRQFPNYSSELNVNALELEDSALYLCASSLGGTAVDTQYFGPGTRLTVL.